This T cell receptor beta chain was captured in a study of blood T cell repertoires in COVID-19. Study-wide context: COVID-19 samples, acute and convalescent, were from the United States, Italy and Spain. From T cells, B-cell-depleted T cells, or PBMCs came the material, which was cDNA or gDNA.

The CDR3 totals 14 residues. Trimming cost V 3 bases and J 3 bases, with 11 bases left between them. The V gene's germline CDR1 is SEHNR and CDR2 FQNEAQ (reference sequence). Original analysis: Nucleated cell counts were estimated from reference gene primer amplification. The repertoire was sequenced with immunoSEQ multiplex PCR; TCRdb's copy has only in-frame clones and lacks some. Clonal size and the V and J genes are those of that table, whereas D and trimming came from the DNA. The table shows 250,000 or so clones, with around 85% occurring only once. The sequence was collected from a man in his sixties with acute or convalescent COVID-19. What was sequenced was peripheral blood. V and J are TRBV7-9 and TRBJ1-1, with D hard to call. CDR3 loop: CASSLTGFDTEAFF. The CDR3, as DNA: TGTGCCAGCAGCTTGACGGGGTTTGACACTGAAGCTTTCTTT.